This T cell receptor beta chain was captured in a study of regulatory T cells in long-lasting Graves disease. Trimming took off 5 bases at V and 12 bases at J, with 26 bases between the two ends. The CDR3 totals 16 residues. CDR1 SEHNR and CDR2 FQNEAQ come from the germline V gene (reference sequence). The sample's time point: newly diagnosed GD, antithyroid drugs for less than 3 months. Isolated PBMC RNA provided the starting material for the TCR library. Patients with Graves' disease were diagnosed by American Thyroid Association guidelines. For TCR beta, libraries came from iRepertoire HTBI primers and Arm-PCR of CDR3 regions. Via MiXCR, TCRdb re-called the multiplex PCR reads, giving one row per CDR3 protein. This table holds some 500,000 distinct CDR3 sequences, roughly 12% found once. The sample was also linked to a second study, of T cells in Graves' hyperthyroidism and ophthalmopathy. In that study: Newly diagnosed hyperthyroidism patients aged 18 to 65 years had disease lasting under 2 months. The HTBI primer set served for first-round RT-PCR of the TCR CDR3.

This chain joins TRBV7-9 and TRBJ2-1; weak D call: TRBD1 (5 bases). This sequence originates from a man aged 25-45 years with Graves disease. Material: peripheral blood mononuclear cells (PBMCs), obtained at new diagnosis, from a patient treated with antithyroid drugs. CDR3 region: CASSQTQVYDASRQFF. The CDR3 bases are TGTGCCAGCAGCCAGACACAGGTTTACGACGCCTCTAGGCAGTTCTTC.